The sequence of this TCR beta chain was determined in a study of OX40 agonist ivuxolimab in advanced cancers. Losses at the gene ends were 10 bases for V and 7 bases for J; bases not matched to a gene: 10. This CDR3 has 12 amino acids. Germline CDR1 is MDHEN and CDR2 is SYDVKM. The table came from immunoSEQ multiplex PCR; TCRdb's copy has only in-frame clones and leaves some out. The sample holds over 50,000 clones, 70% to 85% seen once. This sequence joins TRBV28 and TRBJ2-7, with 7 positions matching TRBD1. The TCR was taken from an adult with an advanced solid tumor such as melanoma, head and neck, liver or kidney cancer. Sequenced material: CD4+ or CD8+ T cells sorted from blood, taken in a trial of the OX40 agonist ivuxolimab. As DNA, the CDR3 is TGTGCCACCGGCCGGACAGGAAGGGAGCAGTACTTC. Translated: CATGRTGREQYF.